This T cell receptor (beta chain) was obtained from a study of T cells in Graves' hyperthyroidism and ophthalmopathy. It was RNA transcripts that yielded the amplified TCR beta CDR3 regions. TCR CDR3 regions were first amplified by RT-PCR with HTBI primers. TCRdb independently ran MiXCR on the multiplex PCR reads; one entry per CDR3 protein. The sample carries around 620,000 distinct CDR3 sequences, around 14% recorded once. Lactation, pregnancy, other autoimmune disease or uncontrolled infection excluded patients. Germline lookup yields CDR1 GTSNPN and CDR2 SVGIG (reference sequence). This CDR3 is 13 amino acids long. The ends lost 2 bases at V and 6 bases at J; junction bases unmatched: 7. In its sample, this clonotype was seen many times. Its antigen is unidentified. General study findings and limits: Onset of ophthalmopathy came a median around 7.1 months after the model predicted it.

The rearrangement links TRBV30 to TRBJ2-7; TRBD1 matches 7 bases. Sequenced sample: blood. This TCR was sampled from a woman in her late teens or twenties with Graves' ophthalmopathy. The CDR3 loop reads CAWSLQGLGEQYF. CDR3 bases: TGTGCCTGGAGTTTACAGGGGCTAGGCGAGCAGTACTTC.